This T cell receptor beta chain was captured by sequencing in a study of memory CD4+ T cells and cytomegalovirus serostatus. The CDR3 contains 14 residues. In germline, CDR1 is MNHNS, CDR2 SASEGT. V shed 0 bases, J shed 4 bases, and the junction held 2 bases outside the gene matches. This table comes from immunoSEQ multiplex PCR, and its TCRdb copy is limited to in-frame clones, with some not included. The table shows approximately 52,000 clones, with about 73% occurring only once. The sort gate was single viable CD3+CD4+CD8-CD45RO+ cells for memory CD4+ T cells. Positive selection with CD4 microbeads enriched total CD4+ T cells.

The sequence was collected from an adult in good health and CMV-seronegative. J is TRBJ2-5 and V is TRBV6-1; 7 nucleotides agree with TRBD2. Sequenced material: memory CD4+ T cells from blood. The CDR3 nucleotides are TGTGCCAGCAGTGAAGCTTGGGGGGGAGAGACCCAGTACTTC. It specifies CASSEAWGGETQYF.